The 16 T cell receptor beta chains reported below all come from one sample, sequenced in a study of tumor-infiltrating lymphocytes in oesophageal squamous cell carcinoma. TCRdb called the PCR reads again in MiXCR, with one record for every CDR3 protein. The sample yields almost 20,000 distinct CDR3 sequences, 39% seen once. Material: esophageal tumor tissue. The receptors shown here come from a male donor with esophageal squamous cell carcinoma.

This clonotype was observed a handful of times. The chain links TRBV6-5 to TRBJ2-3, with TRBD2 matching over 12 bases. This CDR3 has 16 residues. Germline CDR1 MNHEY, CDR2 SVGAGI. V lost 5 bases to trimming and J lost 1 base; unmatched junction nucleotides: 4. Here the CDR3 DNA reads TGTGCCAGCAGTCCCCGACTAGCGGGAGGCACAGATACGCAGTATTTT. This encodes CASSPRLAGGTDTQYF.

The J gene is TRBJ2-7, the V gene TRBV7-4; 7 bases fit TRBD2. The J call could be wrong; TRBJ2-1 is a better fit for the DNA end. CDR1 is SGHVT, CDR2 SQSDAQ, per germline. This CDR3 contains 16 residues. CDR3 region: CASSADLADPYNEQFF. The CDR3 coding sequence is TGTGCCAGCAGCGCCGACCTAGCGGACCCCTACAATGAGCAGTTCTTC.

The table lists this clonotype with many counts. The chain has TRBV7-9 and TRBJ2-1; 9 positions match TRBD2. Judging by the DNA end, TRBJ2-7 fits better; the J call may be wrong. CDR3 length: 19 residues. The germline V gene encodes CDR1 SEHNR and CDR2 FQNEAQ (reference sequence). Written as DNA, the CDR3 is TGTGCCAGCACCCTAGGGGCAGGGAGATCTAGCGGGGCATACAATGAGCAGTACTTC. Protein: CASTLGAGRSSGAYNEQYF.

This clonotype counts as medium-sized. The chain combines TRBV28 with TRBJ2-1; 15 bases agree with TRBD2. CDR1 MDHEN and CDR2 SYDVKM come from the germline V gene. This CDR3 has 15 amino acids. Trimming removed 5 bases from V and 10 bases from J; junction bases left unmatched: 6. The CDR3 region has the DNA TGTGCCAGCAGTCGGACTAGCGGGAGGGCCGGGGAGCAGTTCTTC. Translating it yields CASSRTSGRAGEQFF.

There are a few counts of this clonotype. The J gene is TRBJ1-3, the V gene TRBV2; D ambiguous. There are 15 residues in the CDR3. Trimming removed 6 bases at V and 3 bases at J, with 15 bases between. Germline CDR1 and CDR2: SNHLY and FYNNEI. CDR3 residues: CASSPRELNGNTIYF. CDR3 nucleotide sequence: TGTGCCAGCAGCCCAAGGGAATTAAATGGAAACACCATATATTTT.

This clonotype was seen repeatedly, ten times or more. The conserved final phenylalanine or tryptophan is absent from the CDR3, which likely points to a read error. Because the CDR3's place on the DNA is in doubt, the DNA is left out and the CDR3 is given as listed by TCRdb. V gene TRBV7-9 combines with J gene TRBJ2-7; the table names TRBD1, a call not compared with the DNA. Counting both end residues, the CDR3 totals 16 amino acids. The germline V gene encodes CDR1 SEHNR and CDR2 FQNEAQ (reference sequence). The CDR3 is CASSLDGTVYGYTFGS.

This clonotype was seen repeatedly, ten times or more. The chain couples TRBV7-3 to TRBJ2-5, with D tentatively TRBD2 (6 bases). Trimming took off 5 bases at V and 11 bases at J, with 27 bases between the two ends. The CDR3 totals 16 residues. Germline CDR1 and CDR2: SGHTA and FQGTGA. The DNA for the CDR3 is TGTGCCAGCAGCCCGGGGGACGTCAGGCCCTACGATGAGCAGTACTTC. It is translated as CASSPGDVRPYDEQYF.

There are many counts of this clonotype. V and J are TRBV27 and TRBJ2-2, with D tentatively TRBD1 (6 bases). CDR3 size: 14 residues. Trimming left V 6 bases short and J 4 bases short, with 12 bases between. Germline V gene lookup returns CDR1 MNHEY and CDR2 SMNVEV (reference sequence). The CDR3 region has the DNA TGTGCCAGCAGACCCACAGGGATCACCGGGGAGCTGTTTTTT. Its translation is CASRPTGITGELFF.

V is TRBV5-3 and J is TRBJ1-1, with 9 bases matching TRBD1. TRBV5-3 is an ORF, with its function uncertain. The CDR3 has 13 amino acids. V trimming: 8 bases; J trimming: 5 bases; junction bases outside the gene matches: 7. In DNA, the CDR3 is TGTGCCAGTACCGGGACAGGGTTAACTGAAGCTTTCTTT. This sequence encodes CASTGTGLTEAFF.

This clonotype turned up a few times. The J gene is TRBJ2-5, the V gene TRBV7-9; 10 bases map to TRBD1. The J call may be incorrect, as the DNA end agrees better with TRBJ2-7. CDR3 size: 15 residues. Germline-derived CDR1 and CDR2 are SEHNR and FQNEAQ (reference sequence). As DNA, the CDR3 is TGTGCCAGCAGCCCTCGGGGACAGGGGTTAGACGAGCAGTACTTC. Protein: CASSPRGQGLDEQYF.

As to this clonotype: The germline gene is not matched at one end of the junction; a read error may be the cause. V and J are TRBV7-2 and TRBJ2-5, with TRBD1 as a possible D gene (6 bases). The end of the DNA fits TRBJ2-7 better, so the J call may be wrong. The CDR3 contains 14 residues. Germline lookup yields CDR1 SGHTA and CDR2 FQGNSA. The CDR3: CASGLYRQVYEQYF. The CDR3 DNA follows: TGTGCCAGCGGCTTATATCGACAGGTCTACGAGCAGTACTTC.

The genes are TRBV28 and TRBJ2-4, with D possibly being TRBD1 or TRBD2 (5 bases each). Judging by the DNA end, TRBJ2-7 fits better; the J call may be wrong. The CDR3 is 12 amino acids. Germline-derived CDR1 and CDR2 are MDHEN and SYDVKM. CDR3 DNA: TGTGCCAGTGGGACCTCAATGCACGAGCAGTACTTC. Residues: CASGTSMHEQYF.

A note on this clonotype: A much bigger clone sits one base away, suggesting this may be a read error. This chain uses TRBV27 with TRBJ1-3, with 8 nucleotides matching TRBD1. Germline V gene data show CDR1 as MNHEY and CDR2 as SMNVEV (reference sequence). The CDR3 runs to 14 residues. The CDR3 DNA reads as TGTACCAGCGGACCAGGGGGCGATGGAAACACCATATATTTT. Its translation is CTSGPGGDGNTIYF.

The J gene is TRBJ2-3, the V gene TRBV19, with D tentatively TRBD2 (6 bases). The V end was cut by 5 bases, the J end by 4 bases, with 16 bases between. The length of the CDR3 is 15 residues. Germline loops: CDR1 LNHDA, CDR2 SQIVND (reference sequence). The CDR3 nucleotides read TGTGCCAGTAGTCCGGGACTCTCCGGATCAGATACGCAGTATTTT. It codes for CASSPGLSGSDTQYF.

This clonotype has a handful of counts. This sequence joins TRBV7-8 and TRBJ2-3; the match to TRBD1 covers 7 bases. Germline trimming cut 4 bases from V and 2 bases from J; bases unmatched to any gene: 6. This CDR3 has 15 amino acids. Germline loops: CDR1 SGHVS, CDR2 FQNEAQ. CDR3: CASSSPDRLTDTQYF. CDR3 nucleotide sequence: TGTGCCAGCAGCTCCCCGGACAGGCTCACAGATACGCAGTATTTT.

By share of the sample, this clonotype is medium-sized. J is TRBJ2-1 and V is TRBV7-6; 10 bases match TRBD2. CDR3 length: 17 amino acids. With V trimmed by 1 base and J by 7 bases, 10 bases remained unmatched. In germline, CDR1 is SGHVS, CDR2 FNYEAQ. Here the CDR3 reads CASSLGSGLAKYNEQFF. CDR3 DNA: TGTGCCAGCAGCTTAGGTTCGGGACTAGCGAAATATAATGAGCAGTTCTTC.